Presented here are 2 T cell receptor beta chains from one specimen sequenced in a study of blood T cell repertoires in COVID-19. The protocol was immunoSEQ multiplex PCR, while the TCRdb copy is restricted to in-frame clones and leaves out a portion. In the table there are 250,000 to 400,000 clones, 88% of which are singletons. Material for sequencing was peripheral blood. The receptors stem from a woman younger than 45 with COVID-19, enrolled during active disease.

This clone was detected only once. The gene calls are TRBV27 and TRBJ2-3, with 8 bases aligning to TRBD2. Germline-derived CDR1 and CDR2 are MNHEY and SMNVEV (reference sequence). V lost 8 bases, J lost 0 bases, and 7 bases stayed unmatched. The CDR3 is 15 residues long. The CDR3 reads CASGLSGASTDTQYF. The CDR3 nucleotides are TGTGCCAGCGGACTTAGCGGGGCTAGCACAGATACGCAGTATTTT.

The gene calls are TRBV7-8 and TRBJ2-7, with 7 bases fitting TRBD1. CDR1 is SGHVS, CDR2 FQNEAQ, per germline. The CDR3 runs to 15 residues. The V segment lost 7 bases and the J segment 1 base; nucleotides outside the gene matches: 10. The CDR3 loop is CASKIDRAGSYEQYV. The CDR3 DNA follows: TGTGCCAGCAAAATAGACAGGGCCGGGTCCTACGAGCAGTACGTC.